A selection of T cell receptor beta chains follows, all from one sample in a study of cytomegalovirus exposure and HLA in healthy donors. TCRdb's copy holds only in-frame clones and misses some; the assay was immunoSEQ multiplex PCR. The table lists 65,000 to 95,000 clones, with about 4.2% in the top ten. The specimen sequenced was PBMCs. These receptors were collected from a man under 40 in good health and CMV-seronegative. CDR3s include the opening cysteine and the closing phenylalanine or tryptophan.

TRBV13	16	CASSLSGLAGSETQYF
TRBV4-1	16	CASSQVPGQGIFGYTF
TRBV9	14	CASSPGQGDNEQFF
TRBV25-1	14	CASSDPRGQETQYF
TRBV28	16	CASSLPADLSYNEQFF
TRBV10-3	14	CALNRGDGTDTQYF
TRBV9	15	CASSVGGSSNYGYTF
TRBV9	13	CASSFRGGPEQFF
TRBV4-2	14	CASSQDTGNYGYTF
TRBV5-1	14	CASNAGQVDTEAFF
TRBV7-6	15	CASSLGATLQETQYF
TRBV4-3	13	CASSISGRGTQYF
TRBV7-3	15	CASSLQTAGDNEQFF
TRBV18	13	CASSQGARDGYTF
TRBV9	14	CASGGYVVAAEQFF
TRBV6-1	16	CASSQGAVLSYNEQFF
TRBV7-3	14	CASSLTGGIDTQYF
TRBV9	15	CASSKDRGHGNTIYF
TRBV5-6	14	CASKGGRSSYEQYF
TRBV19	13	CASSYRLAREQYF
TRBV6-1	14	CASRPTGQSEKLFF
TRBV5-1	14	CASSSQGANYGYTF
TRBV6-5	15	CASSYIGGDNYGYTF
TRBV5-1	15	CASSGGRGGNTEAFF
TRBV7-9	16	CASEDRGRGYNSPLHF
TRBV15	14	CATSREVSTETQYF
TRBV27	15	CASSSEGSSYNEQFF
TRBV7-8	14	CASSLVGGLTEAFF
TRBV4-1	16	CASRRDWGNRNTEAFF
TRBV18	15	CASSPLGQLNTEAFF
TRBV2	13	CASRREANQPQHF
TRBV29-1	13	CSVVYSSYNEQFF
TRBV9	15	CASSSGVGLDNEQFF
TRBV5-1	16	CASSLAVSGRDNEQFF
TRBV7-2	15	CASSLEGLDSYEQYF